These 16 T cell receptor beta chains were sequenced from one sample in a study of shared clonotypes between healthy human individuals. Assay: immunoSEQ multiplex PCR; the TCRdb copy retains only in-frame clones and omits some. Here the sample spans about 2 million clones, approximately 94% being singletons. Terminally differentiated effector memory CD45RA+ cells were left out of the naive CD8 fraction, which was CD45RO-negative and positively selected for CCR7. Sequences were obtained from naive CD8+ T cells sorted from blood. The source is a man between 18 and 35 years old in good health.

In the case of this clone: Other DNA sequences from this sample encode an identical CDR3 as well. The V gene is TRBV5-4, the J gene TRBJ1-2, with D possibly TRBD1 on 6 matching bases. The germline CDR1 and CDR2 sequences are SGHNT and YYREEE (reference sequence). This CDR3 comprises 14 residues. V lost 0 bases and J lost 4, with 10 bases in between. The CDR3 DNA reads TGTGCCAGCAGCTTGGAGGGGGTTGGCTATGGCTACACCTTC. It translates to CASSLEGVGYGYTF. The complete variable domain, with remaining parts taken from reference TRBV5-4 and TRBJ1-2, reads ETGVTQSPTHLIKTRGQQVTLRCSSQSGHNTVSWYQQALGQGPQFIFQYYREEENGRGNFPPRFSGLQFPNYSSELNVNALELDDSALYLCASSLEGVGYGYTFGSGTRLTVV.

The chain is built from TRBV7-9 and TRBJ2-7, with 14 bases that match TRBD2. Germline CDR1 SEHNR, CDR2 FQNEAQ (reference sequence). The CDR3 extends over 16 amino acids. V lost 1 base, J lost 3 bases, and 2 bases stayed unmatched. The CDR3 region has the DNA TGTGCCAGCAGCTTAGGGACTAGCGGGGGGATCTACGAGCAGTACTTC. Translation: CASSLGTSGGIYEQYF.

The V and J genes are TRBV9 and TRBJ2-3; TRBD2 agrees at 9 bases. V gave up 3 bases and J gave up 3 bases; unmatched junction bases: 8. Germline assignment: CDR1 SGDLS and CDR2 YYNGEE. This CDR3 comprises 16 residues. CDR3 sequence: CASSGTEAGGTDTQYF. The DNA of the CDR3 is TGTGCCAGCAGCGGAACCGAAGCGGGAGGTACAGATACGCAGTATTTT.

J is TRBJ2-4 and V is TRBV6-6, with 7 nucleotides matching TRBD2. Germline-derived CDR1 and CDR2 are MNHNY and SVGAGI (reference sequence). Trimming removed 3 bases from V and 7 bases from J; junction bases left unmatched: 6. The CDR3 extends over 14 amino acids. Written as DNA, the CDR3 is TGTGCCAGCAGTTATACCGCCGGGGGGAACATTCAGTACTTC. Translated: CASSYTAGGNIQYF.

This clone was counted a single time. The J gene is TRBJ2-1, the V gene TRBV2, with D tentatively TRBD2 (6 bases). V was shortened by 3 bases and J by 9 bases, with 12 bases between the two germline ends. CDR3 size: 13 residues. The germline V gene has CDR1 SNHLY and CDR2 FYNNEI. CDR3 DNA: TGTGCCAGCAGTGAGGGGGGTCCGTTTGAGCAGTTCTTC. It yields the protein CASSEGGPFEQFF.

This chain joins TRBV5-6 and TRBJ2-3; D possibly corresponds to TRBD2 (6 bases). Germline V lookup: CDR1 SGHDT, CDR2 YYEEEE. V was cut by 1 base and J by 2 bases, with 11 bases left in between. The CDR3 spans 15 residues. The CDR3 bases are TGTGCCAGCAGCTTGCCGGGGGTATACACAGATACGCAGTATTTT. Encoded protein: CASSLPGVYTDTQYF.

The chain has TRBV6-1 and TRBJ1-1, with D uncertain. Looked up from germline, CDR1 is MNHNS and CDR2 is SASEGT. Trimming stripped 6 bases from V and 3 bases from J, with 8 bases between. The CDR3 totals 12 residues. The CDR3 protein is CASRYFDTEAFF. CDR3 coding DNA: TGTGCCAGCAGGTACTTCGACACTGAAGCTTTCTTT.

As regards this clone: Distinct nucleotide sequences in the sample also encode this CDR3. The chain joins TRBV7-9 to TRBJ2-7; TRBD1 is a possible D gene (5 bases). Germline V gene sequence: CDR1 SEHNR, CDR2 FQNEAQ (reference sequence). The CDR3 is 13 amino acids. V lost 5 bases and J lost 4, with 12 bases in between. This CDR3 is CASSPRGPYEQYF. DNA of the CDR3: TGTGCCAGCAGCCCTAGGGGCCCGTACGAGCAGTACTTC.

CDR3 in DNA: TGCGCCAGCAGTGGGTCTAGCGGCAATGAGCAGTTCTTC. It translates to CASSGSSGNEQFF. The chain combines TRBV10-2 with TRBJ2-1, with 7 bases aligning to TRBD2. The CDR3 contains 13 residues. Germline trimming cut 4 bases from V and 6 bases from J; bases unmatched to any gene: 3. CDR1 and CDR2 from the germline V gene are WSHSY and SAAADI.

This chain joins TRBV11-2 and TRBJ2-2; TRBD1 agrees at 10 bases. The CDR3 consists of 15 residues. Per the germline V gene, CDR1 is SGHAT and CDR2 is FQNNGV. The V and J ends lost 6 bases and 3 bases, in that order; junction bases with no gene match: 4. This chain's CDR3 is CASSRTGGDTGELFF. In nucleotides, the CDR3 is TGTGCCAGCAGTCGGACAGGGGGGGACACCGGGGAGCTGTTTTTT.

This sequence joins TRBV10-3 and TRBJ1-2; 7 nucleotides line up with TRBD1. V lost 0 bases to trimming and J lost 2 bases; unmatched junction nucleotides: 6. The CDR3 spans 16 residues. CDR1 is ENHRY and CDR2 is SYGVKD in the germline V gene. The CDR3 coding sequence is TGTGCCATCAGTGAGTCGATGTCAGGGGGAAACTATGGCTACACCTTC. This codes for CAISESMSGGNYGYTF.

This clone was picked up a small number of times. This chain joins TRBV4-1 and TRBJ1-2; D is possibly TRBD1 (6 bases). V gave up 1 base and J gave up 6 bases, with 15 bases separating them. The CDR3 consists of 15 residues. Germline CDR1 and CDR2: MGHRA and YSYEKL. CDR3 amino acids: CASSQVIQGLDGYTF. DNA for the CDR3: TGCGCCAGCAGCCAAGTAATACAGGGATTGGATGGCTACACCTTC.

The V and J genes are TRBV6-5 and TRBJ1-2; possible D gene TRBD1, 5 bases. Trimming pared 6 bases from V and 4 bases from J, leaving 15 bases between. This CDR3 spans 14 amino acids. Germline-derived CDR1 and CDR2 are MNHEY and SVGAGI. This CDR3 reads CASSSLGTIYGYTF. DNA for the CDR3: TGTGCCAGCAGCTCTCTCGGGACCATCTATGGCTACACCTTC.

As to this clone: This CDR3 is also generated by other DNA sequences in the sample. V and J are TRBV19 and TRBJ2-2; TRBD2 agrees at 9 bases. Germline V lookup: CDR1 LNHDA, CDR2 SQIVND (reference sequence). CDR3 length: 15 amino acids. V was clipped by 6 bases and J by 3 bases; unmatched bases: 5. The CDR3 protein is CASSPTSGYTGELFF. CDR3 DNA sequence: TGTGCCAGTAGCCCGACTAGCGGATACACCGGGGAGCTGTTTTTT.

The genes are TRBV7-8 and TRBJ2-7; possibly TRBD2 for D (6 bases). CDR3 length: 16 amino acids. Germline CDR1 and CDR2: SGHVS and FQNEAQ. V was cut by 4 bases and J by 6 bases, with 22 bases left in between. CDR3 nucleotide sequence: TGTGCCAGCAGCTCGTTGGTGGAGGGAACAAGGGGCGAGCAGTACTTC. This encodes CASSSLVEGTRGEQYF.

This clone was counted a single time. The V gene is TRBV5-1, the J gene TRBJ2-2; D not certain. The CDR3 runs 16 residues. Trimming left V 0 bases short and J 1 base short, with 10 bases between. Germline V gene data show CDR1 as SGHRS and CDR2 as YFSETQ. CDR3 bases: TGCGCCAGCAGCTTGGACGGAATTGGGAACACCGGGGAGCTGTTTTTT. It specifies CASSLDGIGNTGELFF. Full variable domain (rest looked up from reference TRBV5-1 and TRBJ2-2): KAGVTQTPRYLIKTRGQQVTLSCSPISGHRSVSWYQQTPGQGLQFLFEYFSETQRNKGNFPGRFSGRQFSNSRSEMNVSTLELGDSALYLCASSLDGIGNTGELFFGEGSRLTVL.